This T cell receptor beta chain was profiled in a study of blood T cell repertoires in COVID-19 (dated by TCRdb to 2019 to 2021). Describing the broader study: Samples covering the acute and convalescent phases of COVID-19 were provided by collaborators in the United States, Italy and Spain. Nearly every sample came with metadata listing a de-identified subject ID, COVID-19 status, age in years and sex. The samples were drawn from two sources: the first 160 participants of the ongoing ImmuneRACE study, and 1,200 or so subjects contributed by 6 global collaborators. The dataset comprised deeply sampled blood TCRbeta repertoires from subjects exposed to, actively infected with, or recovered from COVID-19. The repertoires were released in a freely available public database meant as a resource for research on the immune response to SARS-CoV-2. The material from the prospective study consisted of cDNA or gDNA derived from T cells, B-cell-depleted T cells, or PBMCs. Where HLA class I and class II types were available, the types were taken from metadata supplied by the sample provider, not from assay-based typing.

Each collaborating institution followed its own protocols to collect whole blood in K2EDTA tubes. For TCRbeta analysis, collaborators shipped samples in one of three forms: frozen whole blood, isolated PBMCs, or DNA extracted from either of those sample types. As to this clone: The specificity of this receptor is unknown. No much larger clone is present one base from it, and per-base qualities are unavailable.

Here is what the overall study found, with its caveats: The quantity of clinical and demographic metadata differed by source and by participant and was supplied without curation.

TCRbeta CDR3 regions were amplified from genomic DNA using the immunoSEQ Assay, a bias-controlled multiplex PCR. On the authors' methods: The number of nucleated cells in each sample was estimated by amplification of reference gene primers within the assay. To quantify the absolute abundance of each unique TCRbeta CDR3 rearrangement, sequence reads were collapsed and filtered. For each sample, productive Simpson clonality was calculated as the square root of Simpson's diversity index over productive rearrangements. The table comes from immuneACCESS by way of TCRdb, which keeps in-frame sequences with V and J called. Part of the clones is missing from these tables; in studies checked, under half for an unresolved V gene and the rest for unknown reasons. For V, J and clone size, that table is used; D and trimming come from the DNA. Here the sample has around 100,000 clones; 87% occur a single time. In total, the top ten clones hold around 3.1% of the sample.

Reading the germline V gene gives CDR1 SGHNT and CDR2 YENEEA. Relative to germline, V is 1 base shorter and J is 0 bases shorter, with 8 bases between their ends. The CDR3 goes from the cysteine to the phenylalanine over 15 residues. The retained sequence is limited to the CDR3, 45 bases, with the frame set at the first base. This chain is built from TRBV11-3 and TRBJ2-3; the best D guess is TRBD1, with 6 bases matching. The receptor was isolated from a man aged 45 to 65 in a cohort sampled during active COVID-19. Material: peripheral blood. For the CDR3, the sequence is CASSLGTVSTDTQYF. In nucleotides, the sequence is TGTGCCAGCAGCTTAGGGACAGTGAGCACAGATACGCAGTATTTT.